This T cell receptor beta chain was sequenced for a study of blood T cell repertoires in COVID-19 (dated by TCRdb to 2018 to 2020). Some background on the complete study: Collaborator samples came from the United States, Italy and Spain and covered acute and convalescent phases of COVID-19. The material from the prospective study consisted of cDNA or gDNA derived from T cells, B-cell-depleted T cells, or PBMCs. Nearly every sample came with metadata listing a de-identified subject ID, COVID-19 status, age in years and sex. Samples came from the ongoing ImmuneRACE study (first 160 participants) plus 1,254 subjects from 6 global collaborators. A freely available public database, intended as a resource for researchers studying the immune response to SARS-CoV-2, is where the repertoires were released. Where available, HLA class I and class II types were obtained from metadata supplied by the sample provider rather than from assay-based typing. Deeply sampled blood TCRbeta repertoires from subjects exposed to, actively infected with, or recovered from COVID-19 were included in the dataset. Results the study describes overall, beyond this receptor: Clinical and demographic metadata were provided uncurated, with the amount varying by source and participant.

The immunoSEQ Assay, a bias-controlled multiplex PCR, was used to amplify TCRbeta CDR3 regions from genomic DNA. The authors' analysis ran thus. Within the assay, amplification of reference gene primers was used to estimate how many nucleated cells each sample contained. To quantify the absolute abundance of each unique TCRbeta CDR3 rearrangement, sequence reads were collapsed and filtered. For each sample, productive Simpson clonality was calculated as the square root of Simpson's diversity index across productive rearrangements. TCRdb carries this immuneACCESS record with in-frame sequences only. Its versions omit some clonotypes, under half of them owing to an unresolved V gene in the studies checked, with the rest unexplained. The V and J calls and clone size come from that table; D and trimming were worked out from the DNA. The sample table holds roughly 290,000 clones, of which 70% to 90% were seen once. Together, the top ten hold 6.5% to 9.5% of the sample.

As concerns this clone: Its cognate antigen has yet to be identified. Base qualities are missing; no much larger clone stands one base away.

Samples from volunteer blood donors who had recovered from COVID-19 were contributed by a second Seattle source. Each collaborating institution followed its own protocols to collect whole blood in K2EDTA tubes. For TCRbeta analysis, collaborator samples were shipped as frozen whole blood, as isolated PBMCs, or as DNA extracted from either sample type. The clonotype was recovered from a woman aged 50 to 65 who had recovered from COVID-19. The sample comprised peripheral blood.

The nucleotides read TGTGCCAGCAGCCGCCGGGACTGGGGATACGAGCAGTACTTC. This encodes CASSRRDWGYEQYF. Here the chain combines TRBV5-6 and TRBJ2-7; the D region possibly corresponds to TRBD2 (6 bases align). From the cysteine through the phenylalanine, the CDR3 covers 14 amino acids. The CDR3 DNA has 42 bases and is translated from base 1. Between the V and J ends, shortened by 4 bases and 4 bases respectively, the junction contains 15 bases. As encoded in the germline V gene, CDR1 is SGHDT while CDR2 is YYEEEE.